This is a list of T cell receptor beta chains from one sample in a study of T cell responses to AZD1222 COVID-19 vaccine. Repertoires were generated with immunoSEQ multiplex PCR, while TCRdb's copy carries only in-frame clones and drops some. The sample has about 170,000 clones; around 88% are singletons. The source was peripheral blood, collected 28 days after the second AZD1222 dose. The source is an adult who received the AZD1222 COVID-19 vaccine. The CDR3 runs from the conserved cysteine through the conserved F or W. The D gene is left open where the match is weak. Not every row has a clone size; where given, it reads once, few, many or a size class.

D	J	V	size	DNA	CDR3
TRBD1	TRBJ2-7	TRBV29-1	-	TGCAGCGTTGAAGAGGGACGGACAGGGGGCACAGGGGAGCAGTACTTC	CSVEEGRTGGTGEQYF
-	TRBJ2-3	TRBV10-3	few	TGTGCCATCAGTGAGTTCGGGACTCTCACAGATACGCAGTATTTT	CAISEFGTLTDTQYF
-	TRBJ2-1	TRBV19	-	TGTGCCAGTAGTCTGATGACCCAATCTAACTCCTACAATGAGCAGTTCTTC	CASSLMTQSNSYNEQFF
-	TRBJ2-2	TRBV7-2	once	TGTGCCAGCAGCTTAGGGGCGGGCACCGGGGAGCTGTTTTTT	CASSLGAGTGELFF
-	TRBJ1-1	TRBV9	few	TGTGCCAGCAGCCCACGCGGAGGGGTCATCACTGAAGCTTTCTTT	CASSPRGGVITEAFF
-	TRBJ1-2	TRBV9	-	TGTGCCAGCAGCGAGGACAGTCCGGGACACATGCCCCATGGCTACACCTTC	CASSEDSPGHMPHGYTF
-	TRBJ2-7	TRBV2	once	TGTGCCAGCAGTGAAAGGGAAGGGACCTACGAGCAGTACTTC	CASSEREGTYEQYF
TRBD1	TRBJ2-5	TRBV5-1	-	TGCGCCAGCAGCCTGGGCTCGACAGGGGGACAGACCCAGTACTTC	CASSLGSTGGQTQYF
-	TRBJ1-2	TRBV5-4	-	TGTGCCAGCAGCTTGGTTTACACCAGGGATGGCTACACCTTC	CASSLVYTRDGYTF
-	TRBJ1-3	TRBV6-5	-	TGTGCCAGCAGCAATAGCGACTTACCTGGAAACACCATATATTTT	CASSNSDLPGNTIYF
-	TRBJ2-7	TRBV15	once	TGTGCCACCAGCCGCGGGTATGATCCGTCAGGGCAGTACTTC	CATSRGYDPSGQYF
-	TRBJ1-3	TRBV4-1	-	TGCGCCAGCAGCCAAGAGGGGCCATCTGGAAACACCATATATTTT	CASSQEGPSGNTIYF
-	TRBJ1-1	TRBV6-5	-	TGTGCCAGCAGAGGCGTCCGCTTCTTCACTGAAGCTTTCTTT	CASRGVRFFTEAFF
TRBD2	TRBJ2-7	TRBV7-2	-	TGTGCCAGCAGCTATCTCCCCAGTCGGGGGGATGAGCAGTACTTC	CASSYLPSRGDEQYF
-	TRBJ1-1	TRBV3-1/TRBV3-2	-	TGTGCCAGCAGCCAAGATTTAGGGCCCGCTTTCTTT	CASSQDLGPAFF
-	TRBJ2-7	TRBV7-9	-	TGTGCCAGCAGCACCGGGCTAGCGCCTTCCTACGAGCAGTACTTC	CASSTGLAPSYEQYF
-	TRBJ2-1	TRBV5-1	-	TGCGCCAGCAGCTGGGGGTACGAGCAGTTCTTC	CASSWGYEQFF
-	TRBJ2-5	TRBV7-2	-	TGTGCCAGCAGCTACGGCGGAAAAGAGACCCAGTACTTC	CASSYGGKETQYF
TRBD1	TRBJ2-5	TRBV11-3	-	TGTGCCAGCAGCTTAACAGGGGGCCAAGAGACCCAGTACTTC	CASSLTGGQETQYF
TRBD1	TRBJ1-2	TRBV7-8	-	TGTGCCAGCAGCCAAGGGGGGACAGCTGTCGGCTACACCTTC	CASSQGGTAVGYTF
-	TRBJ1-5	TRBV5-4	-	TGTGCCAGCAGCTTGGAAGCAGAACAGCCCCAGCATTTT	CASSLEAEQPQHF
-	TRBJ1-1	TRBV10-2	-	TGCGCCAGCAGTATAATGGGCTACACCCTCGGGGACACTGAAGCTTTCTTT	CASSIMGYTLGDTEAFF
-	TRBJ2-7	TRBV6-5	few	TGTGCCAGCAGCCGCGGTAAAATGGTCTCCTACGAGCAGTACTTC	CASSRGKMVSYEQYF
-	TRBJ1-1	TRBV14	-	TGTGCCAGCAGCCAAGTCGGGGGCAGTCAAGGATCCACTGAAGCTTTCTTT	CASSQVGGSQGSTEAFF
-	TRBJ2-3	TRBV5-4	-	TGTGCCAGCAGCTTGGGAAGAGATAGTGGCACAGATACGCAGTATTTT	CASSLGRDSGTDTQYF
-	TRBJ1-1	TRBV6-4	-	TGTGCCAGCAGGGCTATGGCTGGGCCTGGCACTGAAGCTTTCTTT	CASRAMAGPGTEAFF
TRBD1	TRBJ2-7	TRBV12-3/TRBV12-4	-	TGTGCCAGCAGTGGACAGGGGATCGAGCAGTACTTC	CASSGQGIEQYF
-	TRBJ1-2	TRBV7-9	-	TGTGCCAGCAGCTTAGCCTCATACGGCTATGGCTACACCTTC	CASSLASYGYGYTF
-	TRBJ2-7	TRBV7-2	once	TGTGCCAGCAGCTCACTCCCGGGCTACGAGCAGTACTTC	CASSSLPGYEQYF
-	TRBJ2-4	TRBV20-1	few	TGCAGTGCTAGTAATTGGAGGGGGAGAAGCATTCAGTACTTC	CSASNWRGRSIQYF
TRBD2	TRBJ2-2	TRBV2	once	TGTGCCAGCAGTTCGTTAGCGGGGGGGCTAACTGGGGAGCTGTTTTTT	CASSSLAGGLTGELFF
-	TRBJ1-2	TRBV5-6	-	TGTGCCAGCAGCTTGATATCCCGTAGCTATGGCTACACCTTC	CASSLISRSYGYTF
TRBD1	TRBJ2-2	TRBV29-1	-	TGCAGCGTCACGGACAGGGCAAACACCGGGGAGCTGTTTTTT	CSVTDRANTGELFF
TRBD2	TRBJ2-7	TRBV5-1	-	TGCGCCAGCAGCCCCCGGACTAGCGGGGGGACCCCCCTCCTCTACGAGCAGTACTTC	CASSPRTSGGTPLLYEQYF
-	TRBJ2-5	TRBV24-1	-	TGTGCCACCAGTGATGGGAAGAGACAGCCTGTCCGTGGGGAGACCCAGTACTTC	CATSDGKRQPVRGETQYF
TRBD2	TRBJ2-7	TRBV6-5	-	TGTGCCAGCAGTCCGGGACTAAAATACGAGCAGTACTTC	CASSPGLKYEQYF
-	TRBJ2-7	TRBV7-2	-	TGTGCCAGCACCCCGACCCGAGTCGGCTACGAGCAGTACTTC	CASTPTRVGYEQYF
-	TRBJ2-7	TRBV28	-	TGTGCCACCACTCCAAACACCATGAGCTCCTACGAGCAGTACTTC	CATTPNTMSSYEQYF
-	TRBJ2-2	TRBV11-3	-	TGTGCCAGCAGCTTAGATGGCACCGGGGAGCTGTTTTTT	CASSLDGTGELFF
-	TRBJ2-1	TRBV7-9	-	TGTGCCAGCAGCTTAGGCCTAGACAGATACAATGAGCAGTTCTTC	CASSLGLDRYNEQFF
TRBD1	TRBJ2-7	TRBV19	-	TGTGCCAGTAGTTACAAGGGGACAGGCTCCTACGAGCAGTACTTC	CASSYKGTGSYEQYF
-	TRBJ2-1	TRBV11-3	-	TGTGCCAGCAGCTCCGCCTACAATGAGCAGTTCTTC	CASSSAYNEQFF
TRBD1	TRBJ1-2	TRBV5-8	-	TGTGCCAGCAGCTTCCCGGGACAGCGGGGCGCTAACTATGGCTACACCTTC	CASSFPGQRGANYGYTF
-	TRBJ1-1	TRBV20-1	-	TGCAGTGCTAGTAGGGGAACAGGGTACACTGAAGCTTTCTTT	CSASRGTGYTEAFF
TRBD2	TRBJ2-1	TRBV27	-	TGTGCCAGCAGTTTATCAGCGGGGAGCTCCTACAATGAGCAGTTCTTC	CASSLSAGSSYNEQFF
-	TRBJ1-2	TRBV6-5	-	TGTGCCAGCAGTTACGGACGGACCTATGGCTACACCTTC	CASSYGRTYGYTF
-	TRBJ2-3	TRBV9	once	TGTGCCAGCGGGGATACGCAGTATTTT	CASGDTQYF
-	TRBJ2-1	TRBV5-4	-	TGTGCCAGCAGCAAGGGTGGAGGAGAAAATGAGCAGTTCTTC	CASSKGGGENEQFF
-	TRBJ1-2	TRBV27	-	TGTGCCAGCAGTTCAAGACCGAACAGGCGAGGGGACTATGGCTACACCTTC	CASSSRPNRRGDYGYTF
TRBD1	TRBJ1-5	TRBV7-8	-	TGTGCCAGCAGCTTAGCGTCACAGGGGACAAGGTCTCAGCCCCAGCATTTT	CASSLASQGTRSQPQHF
TRBD1	TRBJ1-4	TRBV5-1	-	TGCGCCAGCAGCCGGACCCCCCGGGACAGCCGTGAAAAACTGTTTTTT	CASSRTPRDSREKLFF
-	TRBJ1-1	TRBV6-2/TRBV6-3	-	TGTGCCAGCAGTTACCCCTCGAGAGTTGAAGCTTTCTTT	CASSYPSRVEAFF
-	TRBJ1-1	TRBV5-1	-	TGCGCCAGTAGGACAGAAAACCGACGGAACACTGAAGCTTTCTTT	CASRTENRRNTEAFF
-	TRBJ1-1	TRBV19	-	TGTGCCAGTAGCTGGGGGAACACTGAAGCTTTCTTT	CASSWGNTEAFF
TRBD1	TRBJ2-1	TRBV18	-	TGTGCCAGCCTACGGACAGGGGGCTACAATGAGCAGTTCTTC	CASLRTGGYNEQFF